The 11 T cell receptor beta chains below come from one sample, sequenced in a study of response to subunit inactivated influenza vaccine (dated by TCRdb to 2017 to 2018). Library construction relied on RT-PCR. Sequencing instrument: Illumina HiSeq 2500. TCRdb reprocessed the public reads (quality trimming at Q25 with fastp, clone calling with MiXCR) and kept in-frame beta chains. CDR3 protein duplicates are merged, each entry listing the most common genes and DNA. This sample lists hundreds of thousands of distinct CDR3 sequences; less than 20% were detected once. The ten biggest clones cover about a tenth of the sample. Sequencing was performed on PBMCs from blood, taken 4 to 6 days after vaccination. These receptors all come from a man aged 50 or older who received an inactivated influenza vaccine. Donor details come from another sample of the same person, matched by shared clones.

This clonotype was found a few times. The V gene is TRBV9, the J gene TRBJ2-7, with 10 bases lining up with TRBD2. V shed 4 bases and J 6 bases; nucleotides not matched to a gene: 10. This CDR3 comprises 15 residues. Germline CDR1 reads SGDLS; CDR2 reads YYNGEE. The CDR3 coding sequence is TGTGCCAGCAGCCCTCATTTAGCGGGAGGAGGCGAGCAGTACTTC. Protein sequence: CASSPHLAGGGEQYF.

This clonotype was observed at least ten times. This sequence joins TRBV28 and TRBJ2-3; no definite D call. CDR3 size: 15 residues. The germline V gene encodes CDR1 MDHEN and CDR2 SYDVKM. Between the trimmed V and J ends, which lost 4 bases and 6 bases, there was a span of 17 bases. In DNA form, the CDR3 reads TGTGCCAGCAGTTCGGTGCGTAGGCCCGGGGATACGCAGTATTTT. Translating it yields CASSSVRRPGDTQYF. The full variable domain, completed using reference TRBV28 and TRBJ2-3, is DVKVTQSSRYLVKRTGEKVFLECVQDMDHENMFWYRQDPGLGLRLIYFSYDVKMKEKGDIPEGYSVSREKKERFSLILESASTNQTSMYLCASSSVRRPGDTQYFGPGTRLTVL.

This clonotype was detected a few times. The chain has TRBV5-5 and TRBJ2-5; D is possibly TRBD2 (5 bases). Per the germline V gene, CDR1 is SGHKS and CDR2 is YYEKEE (reference sequence). This CDR3 has 14 amino acids. Trimming cost V 1 base and J 4 bases, with 11 bases left between them. The CDR3 sequence: CASSLPGDLETQYF. The CDR3 nucleotides are TGTGCCAGCAGCTTGCCCGGGGATTTAGAGACCCAGTACTTC.

This clonotype was seen a handful of times. The rearrangement uses TRBV27 and TRBJ1-4, with 9 bases matching TRBD1. This CDR3 has 15 residues. The junction had 10 bases not matched to a gene; V was cut back by 6 bases and J by 8 bases. CDR1 is MNHEY, CDR2 SMNVEV, per germline (reference sequence). This CDR3 reads CASRPSTGGREKLFF. In DNA form, the CDR3 reads TGTGCCAGCAGGCCTTCGACAGGGGGAAGGGAAAAACTGTTTTTT.

This clonotype was observed at least ten times. The chain is built from TRBV4-3 and TRBJ2-5; D gene unclear. From germline, CDR1 is LGHNA and CDR2 YSLEER. With 4 bases removed from V and 1 base from J, the gap between germline ends came to 10 bases. The CDR3 extends over 14 amino acids. The CDR3 DNA reads as TGCGCCAGCAGCCGTCTTGGGCGCCAAGAGACCCAGTACTTC. It is translated as CASSRLGRQETQYF.

V usage is TRBV20-1 and J usage is TRBJ1-2; D is undetermined. Germline V gene data show CDR1 as DFQATT and CDR2 as SNEGSKA (reference sequence). The CDR3 runs 11 residues. V gave up 0 bases and J gave up 7 bases, with 6 bases separating them. The CDR3 region has the DNA TGCAGTGCTAGAGAGGTCCCTGGCTACACCTTC. Translated, it gives CSAREVPGYTF.

Only a few counts were recorded for this clonotype. The chain employs TRBV12-3 or TRBV12-4 and TRBJ2-1, with 10 bases matching TRBD1. This CDR3 region has 16 residues. Unmatched junction bases numbered 8, after V lost 5 bases and J lost 4 bases. Here the CDR3 reads CASSPPGQGIYNEQFF. DNA of the CDR3: TGTGCCAGCAGTCCCCCGGGACAGGGGATATACAATGAGCAGTTCTTC.

The chain is built from TRBV12-3 or TRBV12-4 and TRBJ2-7; 12 bases are shared with TRBD2. With 2 bases clipped from V and 1 base from J, the junction kept 3 bases outside the gene matches. The CDR3 runs to 16 residues. In DNA, the CDR3 is TGTGCCAGCAGTTTACCCCTAGCGGGGGGGTCCTACGAGCAGTACTTC. Translating gives CASSLPLAGGSYEQYF.

The chain is built from TRBV12-3 or TRBV12-4 and TRBJ2-1, with D hard to call. The CDR3 is made up of 13 amino acids. Trimming took 3 bases from V and 12 from J, leaving 15 bases between them. This chain's CDR3 is CASSFLRVDGQFF. Written as DNA, the CDR3 is TGTGCCAGCAGTTTCCTACGGGTGGATGGGCAGTTCTTC.

The table lists this clonotype with many counts. This sequence joins TRBV6-5 and TRBJ2-7; 7 nucleotides line up with TRBD2. Germline values: CDR1 MNHEY, CDR2 SVGAGI. The CDR3 loop spans 16 amino acids. V was pared by 2 bases and J by 4 bases, with 11 bases of the junction left unmatched. The CDR3 loop is CASSYTQLARGYEQYF. CDR3 in DNA: TGTGCCAGCAGTTACACCCAACTAGCGAGAGGTTACGAGCAGTACTTC.

The chain is built from TRBV20-1 and TRBJ2-7, with TRBD1 identical over 9 bases. V dropped 6 bases and J dropped 6; count of bases not matched to a gene: 9. CDR1 and CDR2 from the germline V gene are DFQATT and SNEGSKA (reference sequence). The CDR3 loop spans 13 amino acids. CDR3 protein: CSADGDREGEQYF. In DNA, the CDR3 is TGCAGTGCCGACGGGGACAGGGAGGGCGAGCAGTACTTC.